This T cell receptor (beta chain) was recorded in a study of T-cell reconstitution after alpha-beta-depleted transplantation in children. There are 11 residues in the CDR3. Germline CDR1 is MDHEN and CDR2 is SYDVKM. Trimming stripped 6 bases from V and 6 bases from J, with 5 bases between. During its preparation, the TCRbeta library received unique molecular identifiers. TCRdb recomputed calls from the PCR reads with MiXCR, one row per CDR3 protein. The sample yields 500,000 to 600,000 distinct CDR3 sequences, about 30% seen once. The chain has TRBV28 and TRBJ1-4, with D unclear. The sequence was obtained from a human donor who donated a stem cell graft to a child with aplastic anemia. This specimen was PBMCs from the stem cell graft donor, taken from the stem cell graft. CDR3 nucleotides: TGTGCCAGCAGCCCCTATGAAAAACTGTTTTTT. Protein sequence: CASSPYEKLFF.